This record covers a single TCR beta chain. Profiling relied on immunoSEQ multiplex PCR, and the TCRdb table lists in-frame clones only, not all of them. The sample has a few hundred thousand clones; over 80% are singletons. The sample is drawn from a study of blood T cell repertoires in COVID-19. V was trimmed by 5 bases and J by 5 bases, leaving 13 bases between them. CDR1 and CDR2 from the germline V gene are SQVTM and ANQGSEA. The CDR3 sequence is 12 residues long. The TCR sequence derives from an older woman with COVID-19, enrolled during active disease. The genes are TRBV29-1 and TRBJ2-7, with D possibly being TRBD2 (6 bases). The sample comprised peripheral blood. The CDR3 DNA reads TGCAGCGTTCACGGGACTCCTAACGAGCAGTACTTC. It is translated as CSVHGTPNEQYF.